The rows below give T cell receptor beta chains drawn from one sample of a study of cytomegalovirus exposure and HLA in healthy donors. The assay was immunoSEQ multiplex PCR, and TCRdb's table has in-frame clones only and misses some. The sample includes a few hundred thousand clones, 70% to 80% seen only once; the top ten take about 2.8%. The sample consisted of PBMCs. The receptors shown here come from a woman aged 30 to 39 in good health and CMV-seronegative. The CDR3 runs from the conserved cysteine through the conserved F or W. D genes are given only for firm matches. The size field is filled for only some rows; it gives once, few, many or a size class.

cdr3_aa: CASTWTGGNEKLFF
cdr3_nt: TGTGCCAGCACCTGGACAGGGGGAAATGAAAAACTGTTTTTT
v_call: TRBV2
j_call: TRBJ1-4
d_call: TRBD1
clone_size: NA

cdr3_aa: CASSFHPPREDNEQYF
cdr3_nt: TGTGCCAGCAGCTTCCATCCCCCGCGGGAGGATAACGAGCAGTACTTC
v_call: TRBV13
j_call: TRBJ2-7
d_call: TRBD2
clone_size: few

cdr3_aa: CSAGDFFGPQHF
cdr3_nt: TGCAGCGCAGGGGATTTTTTTGGGCCCCAGCATTTT
v_call: TRBV29-1
j_call: TRBJ1-5
d_call: NA
clone_size: NA

cdr3_aa: CASSPQGRETSEQFF
cdr3_nt: TGCGCCAGCAGCCCCCAGGGGCGGGAGACGAGTGAGCAGTTCTTC
v_call: TRBV5-1
j_call: TRBJ2-1
d_call: NA
clone_size: NA

cdr3_aa: CATSRAVLQETQYF
cdr3_nt: TGTGCCACCAGCAGAGCTGTTCTACAAGAGACCCAGTACTTC
v_call: TRBV15
j_call: TRBJ2-5
d_call: NA
clone_size: NA

cdr3_aa: CASSVQGARSTGELFF
cdr3_nt: TGTGCCAGCAGTGTGCAGGGGGCAAGGAGTACCGGGGAGCTGTTTTTT
v_call: TRBV2
j_call: TRBJ2-2
d_call: TRBD1
clone_size: NA

cdr3_aa: CAAGGPRGTFF
cdr3_nt: TGTGCCGCCGGGGGGCCGAGAGGAACGTTCTTC
v_call: TRBV6-1
j_call: TRBJ2-1
d_call: NA
clone_size: NA

cdr3_aa: CATTPVKAGPSPLHF
cdr3_nt: TGTGCCACCACACCCGTAAAAGCGGGGCCTTCACCCCTCCACTTT
v_call: TRBV6-6
j_call: TRBJ1-6
d_call: NA
clone_size: NA

cdr3_aa: CSSRPGQPHTEAFF
cdr3_nt: TGTTCGAGTCGACCGGGACAGCCTCACACTGAAGCTTTCTTT
v_call: TRBV19
j_call: TRBJ1-1
d_call: TRBD1
clone_size: NA

cdr3_aa: CASSGGISTPLYEQYF
cdr3_nt: TGCGCCAGCAGCGGCGGGATTTCGACCCCCCTCTACGAGCAGTACTTC
v_call: TRBV5-1
j_call: TRBJ2-7
d_call: NA
clone_size: NA

cdr3_aa: CASSAKPLAGEGLNEQFF
cdr3_nt: TGTGCCAGCAGCGCGAAGCCTTTAGCGGGAGAGGGGCTAAATGAGCAGTTCTTC
v_call: TRBV9
j_call: TRBJ2-1
d_call: TRBD2
clone_size: NA

cdr3_aa: CAWSVHRGPTDTQYF
cdr3_nt: TGTGCCTGGAGTGTCCACAGGGGGCCTACAGATACGCAGTATTTT
v_call: TRBV30
j_call: TRBJ2-3
d_call: TRBD1
clone_size: few

cdr3_aa: CASSLGTGGFLDTQYF
cdr3_nt: TGTGCCAGCAGCTTAGGGACAGGGGGCTTTTTAGATACGCAGTATTTT
v_call: TRBV7-9
j_call: TRBJ2-3
d_call: TRBD1
clone_size: NA

cdr3_aa: CASTEDLSSYNEQFF
cdr3_nt: TGTGCCAGCACCGAAGACTTAAGCTCCTACAATGAGCAGTTCTTC
v_call: TRBV28
j_call: TRBJ2-1
d_call: NA
clone_size: NA

cdr3_aa: CAWSTRNEQFF
cdr3_nt: TGTGCCTGGAGTACTAGGAATGAGCAGTTCTTC
v_call: TRBV30
j_call: TRBJ2-1
d_call: NA
clone_size: few

cdr3_aa: CASSVRTSGSDEQFF
cdr3_nt: TGTGCCAGCAGTGTTCGGACTAGCGGGAGCGATGAGCAGTTCTTC
v_call: TRBV2
j_call: TRBJ2-1
d_call: TRBD2
clone_size: NA

cdr3_aa: CASRISDKHYGYTF
cdr3_nt: TGTGCCAGCAGGATTTCCGACAAACACTATGGCTACACCTTC
v_call: TRBV7-2
j_call: TRBJ1-2
d_call: NA
clone_size: NA